The 24 T cell receptor beta chains reported below all come from one sample, sequenced in a study of cytotoxic CD8 clonotypes in ibrutinib-treated CLL. Measured with immunoSEQ multiplex PCR; TCRdb has only the in-frame clones, and not every one. In the table there are about 300,000 clones, roughly four fifths of which are singletons. The sample consisted of PBMCs, taken at disease progression, from a patient treated with ibrutinib. The receptors come from a human donor with chronic lymphocytic leukemia.

This chain links TRBV7-9 with TRBJ1-6; D unresolved. The CDR3 is 13 residues long. From germline, CDR1 is SEHNR and CDR2 FQNEAQ (reference sequence). Trimming stripped 5 bases from V and 10 bases from J, with 12 bases between. The CDR3 nucleotides are TGTGCCAGCAGCATCTCCGTGGGCTCACCCCTCCACTTT. This encodes CASSISVGSPLHF.

The table lists this clone with a count of one. The chain recombines TRBV7-2 with TRBJ2-7; D is ambiguous. V lost 4 bases and J 4 bases, leaving 17 bases between the germline ends. CDR1 is SGHTA, CDR2 FQGNSA, per germline. The CDR3 is 15 residues long. The CDR3 DNA reads as TGTGCCAGCAGCTCCCTCCCCCGTTACAGATACGAGCAGTACTTC. It translates to CASSSLPRYRYEQYF.

V and J are TRBV7-2 and TRBJ1-2; D remains unclear. V was clipped by 2 bases and J by 4 bases, with 17 bases between them. This CDR3 is built from 16 residues. The germline V gene encodes CDR1 SGHTA and CDR2 FQGNSA. The DNA for the CDR3 is TGTGCCAGCAGCTTATCGGGCAGCACTACAGTCTATGGCTACACCTTC. Its translation is CASSLSGSTTVYGYTF.

This clone came up once. The chain has TRBV2 and TRBJ1-5; D remains ambiguous. Germline V lookup: CDR1 SNHLY, CDR2 FYNNEI. The CDR3 runs to 15 residues. Deletions cut 0 bases from V and 5 bases from J, with 11 bases between. The CDR3 here is CASSEALDGYQPQHF. In DNA, the CDR3 is TGTGCCAGCAGTGAAGCCTTAGACGGGTATCAGCCCCAGCATTTT.

CDR3 protein: CASSVTPRAGDTDTQYF. The CDR3 DNA sequence: TGTGCCAGCAGCGTAACCCCCCGGGCGGGAGACACAGATACGCAGTATTTT. This chain joins TRBV9 and TRBJ2-3; 7 bases fit TRBD2. This CDR3 has 17 residues. V shed 1 base and J 2 bases; nucleotides not matched to a gene: 10. In germline, CDR1 is SGDLS, CDR2 YYNGEE.

The CDR3: CASNILTTAGELFF. CDR3 nucleotide sequence: TGTGCCAGCAATATACTGACTACGGCCGGGGAGCTGTTTTTT. The chain is built from TRBV2 and TRBJ2-2; maybe TRBD2 (5 bases). The germline V gene has CDR1 SNHLY and CDR2 FYNNEI. CDR3 length equals 14 residues. Deletions cut 7 bases from V and 6 bases from J, with 15 bases between.

This clone was recorded only once. The chain couples TRBV4-1 to TRBJ2-3; tentatively, D is TRBD1 or TRBD2 (5 bases each). The CDR3 covers 14 residues. Trimming stripped 4 bases from V and 3 bases from J, with 11 bases between. CDR1 is MGHRA and CDR2 is YSYEKL in the germline V gene. CDR3 sequence: CASSRDLRTDTQYF. The CDR3 DNA reads as TGCGCCAGCAGCCGGGACCTCAGGACAGATACGCAGTATTTT.

The chain recombines TRBV27 with TRBJ2-7; D gene ambiguous. The germline CDR1 and CDR2 sequences are MNHEY and SMNVEV (reference sequence). The CDR3 is 15 residues long. V lost 5 bases, J lost 3 bases, and 17 bases lay in between. The DNA of the CDR3 is TGTGCCAGCAGTCCCTTAATAGGATGGGACTACGAGCAGTACTTC. Translating gives CASSPLIGWDYEQYF.

The V call is TRBV7-9, the J call TRBJ2-5; 9 bases are shared with TRBD2. J lost 4 bases, V lost 6 bases, and 9 bases had no gene match. Germline-derived CDR1 and CDR2 are SEHNR and FQNEAQ (reference sequence). CDR3 size: 15 residues. The CDR3 region has the DNA TGTGCCAGCAGGCGGGGTAGCGGGAGTTCAGAGACCCAGTACTTC. Translating it yields CASRRGSGSSETQYF.

Concerning this clone itself: The same CDR3 is also encoded by other DNA sequences in this sample. The chain recombines TRBV6-6 with TRBJ2-1; 10 nucleotides line up with TRBD1. The CDR3 loop spans 15 amino acids. CDR1 and CDR2 from the germline V gene are MNHNY and SVGAGI (reference sequence). Germline trimming cut 0 bases from V and 6 bases from J; bases unmatched to any gene: 2. Written as DNA, the CDR3 is TGTGCCAGCAGTTACTCTGGGACAGGGGTCAATGAGCAGTTCTTC. This sequence encodes CASSYSGTGVNEQFF.

The chain uses TRBV4-1 and TRBJ2-7; D is ambiguous. V was clipped by 3 bases and J by 5 bases, with 14 bases between them. Per the germline V gene, CDR1 is MGHRA and CDR2 is YSYEKL. CDR3 length: 14 amino acids. CDR3 nucleotides: TGCGCCAGCAGCCATGCCATTTGGGCTAACGAGCAGTACTTC. Protein: CASSHAIWANEQYF.

The V and J genes are TRBV6-1 and TRBJ1-4; D gene unclear. The CDR3 runs to 11 residues. V was trimmed by 1 base and J by 8 bases, leaving 2 bases between them. Per germline, CDR1 MNHNS and CDR2 SASEGT. As DNA, the CDR3 is TGTGCCAGCAGTGAAGTGGAAAAACTGTTTTTT. This sequence encodes CASSEVEKLFF.

This chain joins TRBV2 and TRBJ2-3; 10 positions match TRBD2. V shed 2 bases, J shed 4 bases, and the junction held 18 bases outside the gene matches. This CDR3 has 20 amino acids. CDR1 is SNHLY and CDR2 is FYNNEI in the germline V gene. The CDR3 sequence: CASSESPTNASGRWSDTQYF. DNA for the CDR3: TGTGCCAGCAGTGAAAGCCCCACAAACGCTAGCGGGAGATGGTCAGATACGCAGTATTTT.

The gene calls are TRBV11-3 and TRBJ2-7, with a weak D call TRBD2 (5 bases). V dropped 1 base and J dropped 7 bases, with 14 bases sitting between them. The CDR3 totals 14 residues. Germline V gene lookup returns CDR1 SGHNT and CDR2 YENEEA. This CDR3 reads CASSLGSARGEQYF. CDR3 DNA: TGTGCCAGCAGCTTAGGGTCCGCCAGAGGGGAGCAGTACTTC. Based on the CDR3 plus reference TRBV11-3 and TRBJ2-7, the full variable domain is EAGVVQSPRYKIIEKKQPVAFWCNPISGHNTLYWYLQNLGQGPELLIRYENEEAVDDSQLPKDRFSAERLKGVDSTLKIQPAELGDSAVYLCASSLGSARGEQYFGPGTRLTVT.

V is TRBV21-1 and J is TRBJ2-3; TRBD2 reflects the table's D call only, with no check against the DNA. TRBV21-1 is a known pseudogene. This CDR3 region has 17 residues. The CDR3, as DNA: TGTGCCAGCAGCAAAGCTTCGGGACTAGCGGGCACAGATACGCAGTATTTT. The encoded protein is CASSKASGLAGTDTQYF.

The chain recombines TRBV9 with TRBJ2-7; possible D gene TRBD1, 6 bases. The germline V gene has CDR1 SGDLS and CDR2 YYNGEE. The CDR3 loop spans 13 amino acids. Trimming took off 3 bases at V and 5 bases at J, with 12 bases between the two ends. The CDR3 is CASSGQQGNEQYF. The DNA of the CDR3 is TGTGCCAGCAGCGGACAACAGGGCAACGAGCAGTACTTC.

This clone appeared a few times. This chain uses TRBV27 with TRBJ2-4; TRBD2 matches at 8 bases. The CDR3 is made up of 18 amino acids. Germline CDR1 reads MNHEY; CDR2 reads SMNVEV (reference sequence). V lost 6 bases to trimming and J lost 0 bases; unmatched junction nucleotides: 13. The CDR3 reads CASSFRSGARGAKNIQYF. The CDR3 bases are TGTGCCAGCAGCTTCCGTAGCGGGGCGAGGGGAGCCAAAAACATTCAGTACTTC.

The rearrangement uses TRBV5-1 and TRBJ2-2; the match to TRBD2 covers 12 bases. Germline V gene lookup returns CDR1 SGHRS and CDR2 YFSETQ. The ends lost 4 bases at V and 0 bases at J; junction bases unmatched: 4. The CDR3 runs to 17 residues. CDR3 loop: CASSRGTSGSNTGELFF. The CDR3 DNA reads as TGCGCCAGCAGCCGCGGGACTAGCGGGTCGAACACCGGGGAGCTGTTTTTT.

The rearrangement joins TRBV4-3 to TRBJ1-2; 7 nucleotides agree with TRBD1. V lost 3 bases to trimming and J lost 4 bases; unmatched junction nucleotides: 5. Germline values: CDR1 LGHNA, CDR2 YSLEER. CDR3 length: 14 residues. CDR3 sequence reads: CASSQRQGGYGYTF. The CDR3 DNA reads TGCGCCAGCAGCCAGCGACAGGGTGGCTATGGCTACACCTTC.

This clone is a singleton in its sample. The V and J genes are TRBV29-1 and TRBJ1-3, with TRBD1 as a possible D gene (5 bases). In germline, CDR1 is SQVTM, CDR2 ANQGSEA. Trimming left V 7 bases short and J 1 base short, with 23 bases between. The CDR3 has 17 amino acids. The DNA for the CDR3 is TGCAGCGCGAGCGGCAAAGGGTCCCCAGGGTCTGGAAACACCATATATTTT. Its protein is CSASGKGSPGSGNTIYF.

This chain joins TRBV4-3 and TRBJ2-6; D might be TRBD1 (6 bases). Germline values: CDR1 LGHNA, CDR2 YSLEER. This CDR3 is built from 17 residues. V shed 1 base and J shed 0 bases, with 10 bases lying between them. The CDR3 sequence: CASSQGTAYSGANVLTF. Written as DNA, the CDR3 is TGCGCCAGCAGCCAAGGGACAGCCTACTCTGGGGCCAACGTCCTGACTTTC.

This clone appeared a few times. This chain connects TRBV9 to TRBJ2-2, with 7 bases matching TRBD1. This CDR3 has 15 residues. Trimming took 3 bases from V and 4 from J; bases not matched to a gene: 6. CDR1 is SGDLS, CDR2 YYNGEE, per germline. The CDR3 sequence: CASSDDRATTGELFF. CDR3 coding DNA: TGTGCCAGCAGCGACGACAGGGCGACCACCGGGGAGCTGTTTTTT. Full variable domain (outside the CDR3, taken from reference TRBV9 and TRBJ2-2): DSGVTQTPKHLITATGQRVTLRCSPRSGDLSVYWYQQSLDQGLQFLIQYYNGEERAKGNILERFSAQQFPDLHSELNLSSLELGDSALYFCASSDDRATTGELFFGEGSRLTVL.

The chain employs TRBV9 and TRBJ2-5; D perhaps matches TRBD2 (6 bases). V dropped 0 bases and J dropped 5 bases, with 11 bases sitting between them. The length of the CDR3 is 14 residues. CDR1 SGDLS and CDR2 YYNGEE come from the germline V gene. The CDR3 reads CASSVDSGGETQYF. As DNA, the CDR3 is TGTGCCAGCAGCGTAGATTCTGGGGGGGAGACCCAGTACTTC. The variable domain in full, completed from reference TRBV9 and TRBJ2-5, reads DSGVTQTPKHLITATGQRVTLRCSPRSGDLSVYWYQQSLDQGLQFLIQYYNGEERAKGNILERFSAQQFPDLHSELNLSSLELGDSALYFCASSVDSGGETQYFGPGTRLLVL.

The rearrangement links TRBV6-1 to TRBJ2-1; D ambiguous. Germline-derived CDR1 and CDR2 are MNHNS and SASEGT. The CDR3 has 13 residues. V lost 4 bases to trimming and J lost 9 bases, with 13 bases between them. CDR3 protein: CASSVGRTGEQFF. The CDR3 DNA reads TGTGCCAGCAGTGTCGGACGGACGGGTGAGCAGTTCTTC.